Given below is one T cell receptor (beta chain) in context. The CDR3 is made up of 13 amino acids. V was trimmed by 5 bases and J by 10 bases, leaving 17 bases between them. TCR beta cDNA was reverse-transcribed from around 0.55 ug of total RNA. The reaction used a constant-region primer and ProtoScript II reverse transcriptase. Libraries covering TCR beta were generated through three nested multiplex PCR rounds (using a slightly modified ARM-PCR). PCR rounds one and two used TRBV1-TRBV30 forward primers with a C-beta reverse primer for around 10 cycles each. TCRdb ran MiXCR on the multiplex PCR reads and lists one entry per CDR3 protein. The sample lists roughly 100,000 distinct CDR3 sequences, roughly 85% occurring once. The source of the sample is a study of tumor-infiltrating lymphocytes in primary liver carcinoma. Each 20-30 mg portion of unsorted bulk tissue served as the source for co-extraction of RNA and DNA.

This TCR was recovered from a man aged 35-49 years with primary liver carcinoma and hepatitis B virus infection. The chain couples TRBV12-3 or TRBV12-4 to TRBJ1-1; perhaps TRBD1 as D (5 bases). Material: liver tumor tissue from sampling region 3. The subset denotes: tumor region T3, left-lateral pole. In nucleotides, the CDR3 is TGTGCCAGCAGTCGACAGTTGAACATTGGAGCTTTCTTT. It encodes CASSRQLNIGAFF.